This note documents a single T cell receptor (beta chain) sequence. In the original processing: Reference gene primer amplification in the assay estimated nucleated cell counts. The method was immunoSEQ multiplex PCR; TCRdb's version includes in-frame clones alone and lacks a portion of them. The DNA was the basis for D and trimming; V, J and clone size are from that table. The sample has 120,000 to 150,000 clones; 80% to 90% are singletons. This record belongs to a study of blood T cell repertoires in COVID-19. As for the study in general: The United States, Italy and Spain were the sources of the acute and convalescent COVID-19 samples. Sources were T cells, B-cell-depleted T cells, or PBMCs; the material itself was cDNA or gDNA.

Sequencing was carried out using peripheral blood. The source is an elderly woman with acute or convalescent COVID-19.

CDR3 sequence: CASSQQSSTGNEQFF. The CDR3 DNA reads TGTGCCAGCAGCCAACAAAGTAGCACAGGCAATGAGCAGTTCTTC. The chain uses TRBV3-1 (or the pseudogene TRBV3-2) and TRBJ2-1; D might be TRBD1 (5 bases). The CDR3 runs to 15 residues. V lost 2 bases and J 6 bases, leaving 14 bases between the germline ends. Germline CDR1 and CDR2: LGHDT and YNNKEL (reference sequence).